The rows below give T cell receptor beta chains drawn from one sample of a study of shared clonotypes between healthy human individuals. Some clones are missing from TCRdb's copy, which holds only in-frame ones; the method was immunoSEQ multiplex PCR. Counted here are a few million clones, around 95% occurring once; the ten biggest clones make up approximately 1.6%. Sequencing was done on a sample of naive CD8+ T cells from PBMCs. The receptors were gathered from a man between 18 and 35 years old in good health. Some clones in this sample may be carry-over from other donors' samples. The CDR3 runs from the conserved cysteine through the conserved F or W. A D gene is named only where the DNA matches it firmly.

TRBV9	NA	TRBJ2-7	CANYRLVFYEQYF	TGTGCCAACTACCGACTAGTTTTCTACGAGCAGTACTTC
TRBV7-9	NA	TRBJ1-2	CASSSNTASNYGYTF	TGTGCCAGCAGCTCGAACACGGCCTCTAACTATGGCTACACCTTC
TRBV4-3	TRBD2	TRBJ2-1	CASSQEALAGGSSYNEQFF	TGCGCCAGCAGCCAAGAGGCACTAGCGGGAGGGAGCTCCTACAATGAGCAGTTCTTC
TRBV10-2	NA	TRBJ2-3	CASSEHRQTDTQYF	TGCGCCAGCAGTGAGCACAGGCAAACAGATACGCAGTATTTT
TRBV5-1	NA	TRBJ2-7	CASSLVEGTYEQYF	TGCGCCAGCAGCTTAGTGGAGGGCACCTACGAGCAGTACTTC
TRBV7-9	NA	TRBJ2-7	CASSLGSGEQYF	TGTGCCAGCAGCTTAGGTTCCGGGGAGCAGTACTTC
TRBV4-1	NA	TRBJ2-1	CASSQGMGRGLNEQFF	TGCGCCAGCAGCCAAGGTATGGGGAGAGGTTTAAATGAGCAGTTCTTC
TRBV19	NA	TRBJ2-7	CASSIGSGTKIYEQYF	TGTGCCAGTAGTATCGGTAGCGGAACGAAGATCTACGAGCAGTACTTC
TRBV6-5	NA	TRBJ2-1	CASSGAANEQFF	TGTGCCAGCAGTGGGGCAGCTAATGAGCAGTTCTTC
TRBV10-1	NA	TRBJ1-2	CASSELGPAGYGYTF	TGCGCCAGCAGTGAGTTAGGTCCGGCAGGATATGGCTACACCTTC
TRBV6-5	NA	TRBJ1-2	CASSYSQGFGYTF	TGTGCCAGCAGTTACTCTCAGGGCTTCGGCTACACCTTC
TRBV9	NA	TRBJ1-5	CASSANGGQPQHF	TGTGCCAGCAGCGCCAATGGGGGTCAGCCCCAGCATTTT
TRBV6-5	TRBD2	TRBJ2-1	CASSRLAGGTPEQFF	TGTGCCAGCAGTCGCCTAGCGGGAGGGACCCCCGAGCAGTTCTTC
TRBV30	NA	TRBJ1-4	CAWTKGTNEKLFF	TGTGCCTGGACTAAAGGGACAAACGAAAAACTGTTTTTT
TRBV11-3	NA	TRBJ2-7	CASSFEQGYEQYF	TGTGCCAGCAGCTTTGAACAGGGATACGAGCAGTACTTC
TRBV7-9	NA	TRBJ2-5	CASSRRLGLQETQYF	TGTGCCAGCAGCCGGCGACTAGGCTTACAAGAGACCCAGTACTTC
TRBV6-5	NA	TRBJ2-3	CASRHTNGPTDTQYF	TGTGCCAGCAGGCACACTAATGGACCGACAGATACGCAGTATTTT